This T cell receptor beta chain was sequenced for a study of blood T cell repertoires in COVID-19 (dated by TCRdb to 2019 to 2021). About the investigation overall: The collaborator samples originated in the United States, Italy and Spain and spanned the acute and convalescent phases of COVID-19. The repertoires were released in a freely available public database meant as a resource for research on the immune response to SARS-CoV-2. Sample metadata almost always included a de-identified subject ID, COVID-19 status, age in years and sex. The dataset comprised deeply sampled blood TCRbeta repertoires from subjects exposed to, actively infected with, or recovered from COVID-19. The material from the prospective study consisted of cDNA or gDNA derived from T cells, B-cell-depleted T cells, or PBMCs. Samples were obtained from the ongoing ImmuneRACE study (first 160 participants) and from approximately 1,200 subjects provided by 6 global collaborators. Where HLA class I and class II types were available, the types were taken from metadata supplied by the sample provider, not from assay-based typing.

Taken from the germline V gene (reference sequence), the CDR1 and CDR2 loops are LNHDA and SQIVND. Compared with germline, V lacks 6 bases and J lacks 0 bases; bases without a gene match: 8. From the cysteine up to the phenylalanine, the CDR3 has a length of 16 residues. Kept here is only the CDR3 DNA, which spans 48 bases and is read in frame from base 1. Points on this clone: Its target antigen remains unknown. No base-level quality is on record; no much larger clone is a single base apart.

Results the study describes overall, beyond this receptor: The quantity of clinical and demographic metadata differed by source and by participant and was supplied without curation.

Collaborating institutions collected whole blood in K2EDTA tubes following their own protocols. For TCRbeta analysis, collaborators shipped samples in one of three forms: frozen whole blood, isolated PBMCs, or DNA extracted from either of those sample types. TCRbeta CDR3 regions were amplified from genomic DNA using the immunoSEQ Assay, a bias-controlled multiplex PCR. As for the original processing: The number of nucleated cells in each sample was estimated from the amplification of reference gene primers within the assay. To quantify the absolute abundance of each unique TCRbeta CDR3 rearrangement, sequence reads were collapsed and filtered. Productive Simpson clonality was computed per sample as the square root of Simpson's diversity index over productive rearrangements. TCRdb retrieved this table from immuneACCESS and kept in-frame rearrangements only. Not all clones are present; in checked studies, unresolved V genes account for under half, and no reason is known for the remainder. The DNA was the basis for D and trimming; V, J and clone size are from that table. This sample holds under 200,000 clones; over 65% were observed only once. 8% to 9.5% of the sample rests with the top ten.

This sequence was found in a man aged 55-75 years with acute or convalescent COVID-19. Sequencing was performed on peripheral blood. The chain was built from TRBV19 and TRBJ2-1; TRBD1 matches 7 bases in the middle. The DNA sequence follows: TGTGCCAGTAGCACCGCAGGGGGTAACTCCTACAATGAGCAGTTCTTC. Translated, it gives CASSTAGGNSYNEQFF.